This TCR beta chain was found in a study of blood T cell repertoires in COVID-19. Background on the study: The United States, Italy and Spain supplied acute and convalescent COVID-19 samples.

Measured with immunoSEQ multiplex PCR; TCRdb has only the in-frame clones, and not every one. The sample consists of about 86,000 clones, 75% to 90% of them appearing once. Input material: peripheral blood. The clonotype comes from a woman aged 80 or older with active or convalescent COVID-19.

The CDR3 loop is CASSRDSSETQYF. The CDR3 bases are TGTGCCAGCTCCAGGGACAGCTCAGAGACCCAGTACTTC. This chain uses TRBV18 with TRBJ2-5, with 7 bases aligning to TRBD1. The length of the CDR3 is 13 residues. The J segment lost 4 bases and the V segment lost 6 bases, leaving 5 bases of the junction unmatched. Germline V gene lookup returns CDR1 KGHSH and CDR2 LQKENI.